These 23 T cell receptor beta chains share one sample of origin, sequenced in a study of cytomegalovirus exposure and HLA in healthy donors. It was with 60 Vbeta and 13 Jbeta primers that the PCR ran. Using immunoSEQ multiplex PCR, the repertoire was profiled, and TCRdb retains in-frame clones only, with some absent. In the table there are 100,000 to 150,000 clones, less than 80% of which are singletons. The sample consisted of PBMCs. The source of these receptors is a man between 45 and 60 years old in good health and CMV-seropositive.

This clone has only a few counts. The V call is TRBV9, the J call TRBJ2-7; 9 bases match TRBD2. Trimming at V came to 4 bases and at J to 6 bases, leaving 8 bases not matched to a gene. CDR1 is SGDLS and CDR2 is YYNGEE in the germline V gene. The CDR3 covers 14 residues. CDR3 amino acids: CASSRGSGRSEQYF. The CDR3 nucleotides are TGTGCCAGCAGCCGCGGGAGCGGGAGGAGCGAGCAGTACTTC.

The chain links TRBV5-1 to TRBJ1-2, with D perhaps matching TRBD1 (6 bases). V was pared by 0 bases and J by 4 bases, with 13 bases between. The germline V gene encodes CDR1 SGHRS and CDR2 YFSETQ. There are 15 residues in the CDR3. CDR3 loop: CASSLETGPAYGYTF. CDR3 DNA: TGCGCCAGCAGCTTGGAGACAGGCCCGGCCTATGGCTACACCTTC.

The chain joins TRBV11-2 to TRBJ2-2; a possible D gene is TRBD2 (6 bases). CDR1 is SGHAT and CDR2 is FQNNGV in the germline V gene. The CDR3 has 14 residues. V was shortened by 3 bases and J by 7 bases, with 12 bases between the two germline ends. The CDR3 region is CASSLDSGGGELFF. CDR3 nucleotide sequence: TGTGCCAGCAGCTTGGATTCCGGGGGCGGGGAGCTGTTTTTT.

This chain links TRBV6-5 with TRBJ2-2; a weak D match, TRBD1 (5 bases). Germline V gene sequence: CDR1 MNHEY, CDR2 SVGAGI. With 5 bases removed from V and 4 bases from J, the gap between germline ends came to 11 bases. The length of the CDR3 is 14 residues. CDR3 sequence reads: CASSARVLTGELFF. For the CDR3, the DNA is TGTGCCAGCAGTGCCAGGGTCCTCACCGGGGAGCTGTTTTTT.

This clone occurred a few times. The chain carries TRBV6-4 and TRBJ2-1, with 10 positions matching TRBD2. V shed 6 bases, J shed 10 bases, and the junction held 9 bases outside the gene matches. This CDR3 is 14 amino acids long. Germline V gives CDR1 MRHNA, CDR2 SNTAGT. The CDR3 DNA reads TGTGCCAGCAGCCCCCTAGCGGGAGCCCACGAGCAGTTCTTC. Encoded protein: CASSPLAGAHEQFF.

The chain carries TRBV5-1 and TRBJ1-4; D is ambiguous. Deletions cut 0 bases from V and 7 bases from J, with 19 bases between. In germline, CDR1 is SGHRS, CDR2 YFSETQ. This CDR3 has 17 residues. The CDR3 sequence: CASSLGLVTAQAEKLFF. In DNA, the CDR3 is TGCGCCAGCAGCTTGGGGTTGGTGACTGCTCAAGCTGAAAAACTGTTTTTT.

This clone has more than one count but fewer than ten. The chain combines TRBV13 with TRBJ1-1; D is undetermined. V was clipped by 3 bases and J by 0 bases, with 2 bases between them. The CDR3 extends over 12 amino acids. The germline gives CDR1 PRHDT, CDR2 FYEKMQ (reference sequence). The CDR3 DNA reads as TGTGCCAGCAGCTTCATGAACACTGAAGCTTTCTTT. Translating gives CASSFMNTEAFF.

V is TRBV6-1 and J is TRBJ1-3, with TRBD1 as a possible D gene (5 bases). The CDR3 contains 15 residues. CDR1 is MNHNS and CDR2 is SASEGT in the germline V gene. Deletions cut 8 bases from V and 0 bases from J, with 14 bases between. This CDR3 reads CASRGTPNSGNTIYF. CDR3 nucleotides: TGTGCCAGCCGGGGGACGCCGAACTCTGGAAACACCATATATTTT.

The chain couples TRBV7-9 to TRBJ1-5; D may be TRBD1 (6 bases). Trimming stripped 5 bases from V and 3 bases from J, with 17 bases between. This CDR3 is built from 16 residues. Germline V gene lookup returns CDR1 SEHNR and CDR2 FQNEAQ (reference sequence). The chain's CDR3 is CASSPRGKGDNQPQHF. In nucleotides, the CDR3 is TGTGCCAGCAGCCCCAGAGGGAAGGGGGACAATCAGCCCCAGCATTTT.

The chain uses TRBV27 and TRBJ1-6; TRBD1 aligns across 10 bases. The length of the CDR3 is 16 residues. The trim removed 6 bases at V and 4 bases at J, leaving 6 bases unmatched. Germline V gene sequence: CDR1 MNHEY, CDR2 SMNVEV (reference sequence). Written as DNA, the CDR3 is TGTGCCAGCAGCCCCGGGACAGGGGTTTATAATTCACCCCTCCACTTT. This encodes CASSPGTGVYNSPLHF.

V gene TRBV11-2 combines with J gene TRBJ1-1; D call uncertain. Germline V CDR1 and CDR2: SGHAT, FQNNGV. Trimming removed 5 bases from V and 4 bases from J, with 8 bases in between. CDR3 length: 12 amino acids. The CDR3 bases are TGTGCCAGCAGCCTGAGCCTCACTGAAGCTTTCTTT. Translation gives CASSLSLTEAFF. Looking up the rest from reference TRBV11-2 and TRBJ1-1 gives the full variable domain: EAGVAQSPRYKIIEKRQSVAFWCNPISGHATLYWYQQILGQGPKLLIQFQNNGVVDDSQLPKDRFSAERLKGVDSTLKIQPAKLEDSAVYLCASSLSLTEAFFGQGTRLTVV.

The rearrangement uses TRBV6-5 and TRBJ1-2; D perhaps matches TRBD1 (5 bases). The germline V and J ends were trimmed by 5 bases and 4 bases, with 11 bases remaining between them. The germline V gene has CDR1 MNHEY and CDR2 SVGAGI. This CDR3 spans 13 amino acids. This chain's CDR3 is CASSERGGYGYTF. CDR3 in DNA: TGTGCCAGCAGTGAACGGGGGGGCTATGGCTACACCTTC.

The chain uses TRBV5-1 and TRBJ1-1; tentatively, D is TRBD1 (6 bases). Trimming pared 3 bases from V and 1 base from J, leaving 10 bases between. Germline V lookup: CDR1 SGHRS, CDR2 YFSETQ. The length of the CDR3 is 14 residues. The CDR3 DNA reads TGCGCCAGCAGCTGGGGGGGGCAGAACACTGAAGCTTTCTTT. Translation gives CASSWGGQNTEAFF.

The rearrangement uses TRBV11-2 and TRBJ2-3; tentative D call: TRBD2 (5 bases). The CDR3 has 14 residues. V lost 4 bases and J lost 0, with 8 bases in between. Germline CDR1 reads SGHAT; CDR2 reads FQNNGV. The CDR3 DNA sequence: TGTGCCAGCAGCTCCGGGATCAGCACAGATACGCAGTATTTT. Its translation is CASSSGISTDTQYF.

The rearrangement joins TRBV9 to TRBJ2-3; 9 bases are a match to TRBD2. Germline V CDR1 and CDR2: SGDLS, YYNGEE. V shed 4 bases and J 7 bases; nucleotides not matched to a gene: 13. The CDR3 is made up of 16 amino acids. CDR3 sequence reads: CASSPPRGLAWNTQYF. For the CDR3, the DNA is TGTGCCAGCAGCCCTCCGCGGGGACTAGCTTGGAATACGCAGTATTTT.

A word on this clone: This specimen includes other DNA sequences encoding the same CDR3. The chain couples TRBV5-4 to TRBJ1-2, with TRBD1 as a possible D gene (6 bases). Trimming took off 0 bases at V and 3 bases at J, with 6 bases between the two ends. The CDR3 covers 13 residues. From germline, CDR1 is SGHNT and CDR2 YYREEE (reference sequence). CDR3 DNA sequence: TGTGCCAGCAGCTTGGACAGGGACTATGGCTACACCTTC. Amino acids: CASSLDRDYGYTF.

This chain joins TRBV28 and TRBJ2-7; D may be TRBD2 (5 bases). The CDR3 totals 14 residues. Germline CDR1 is MDHEN and CDR2 is SYDVKM. V lost 3 bases and J lost 8, with 17 bases in between. The CDR3, as DNA: TGTGCCAGCAGTTTTGTTGCGGGCGAGAGGAAGCAGTACTTC. This encodes CASSFVAGERKQYF.

The CDR3 loop reads CASSSLDRTEAFF. CDR3 DNA: TGTGCCAGCAGCTCCCTGGACAGGACTGAAGCTTTCTTT. The chain employs TRBV11-2 and TRBJ1-1, with 7 bases fitting TRBD1. Germline-derived CDR1 and CDR2 are SGHAT and FQNNGV. The CDR3 sequence is 13 residues long. The trim removed 4 bases at V and 5 bases at J, leaving 4 bases unmatched. Together with reference TRBV11-2 and TRBJ1-1, the CDR3 gives the full variable domain: EAGVAQSPRYKIIEKRQSVAFWCNPISGHATLYWYQQILGQGPKLLIQFQNNGVVDDSQLPKDRFSAERLKGVDSTLKIQPAKLEDSAVYLCASSSLDRTEAFFGQGTRLTVV.

This clone occurred once. J is TRBJ2-2 and V is TRBV27, with TRBD2 matching over 7 bases. The CDR3 has 14 residues. CDR1 and CDR2 from the germline V gene are MNHEY and SMNVEV (reference sequence). The V segment lost 6 bases and the J segment 1 base; nucleotides outside the gene matches: 2. The CDR3 nucleotides read TGTGCCAGCAGGACTAGCCTGAACACCGGGGAGCTGTTTTTT. This codes for CASRTSLNTGELFF.

This chain uses TRBV5-4 with TRBJ1-4, with D perhaps TRBD1 (6 bases). V was pared by 4 bases and J by 0 bases, with 10 bases between. From germline, CDR1 is SGHNT and CDR2 YYREEE (reference sequence). The CDR3 is 15 residues long. CDR3 bases: TGTGCCAGCAGCATACGGACAGCAACTAATGAAAAACTGTTTTTT. Amino acid sequence: CASSIRTATNEKLFF. Supplemented by reference TRBV5-4 and TRBJ1-4, the full variable domain reads ETGVTQSPTHLIKTRGQQVTLRCSSQSGHNTVSWYQQALGQGPQFIFQYYREEENGRGNFPPRFSGLQFPNYSSELNVNALELDDSALYLCASSIRTATNEKLFFGSGTQLSVL.

The rearrangement links TRBV6-6 to TRBJ2-7; maybe TRBD2 (6 bases). With 6 bases removed from V and 5 bases from J, the gap between germline ends came to 20 bases. Per germline, CDR1 MNHNY and CDR2 SVGAGI (reference sequence). The CDR3 spans 15 residues. In nucleotides, the CDR3 is TGTGCCAGCAGCCTCGGGGGTGGGAGATCGGACGAGCAGTACTTC. Protein sequence: CASSLGGGRSDEQYF.

The chain has TRBV5-1 and TRBJ2-5; maybe TRBD2 (5 bases). CDR3 length: 14 amino acids. Germline CDR1 is SGHRS and CDR2 is YFSETQ. Trimming took off 4 bases at V and 1 base at J, with 11 bases between the two ends. In nucleotides, the CDR3 is TGCGCCAGCAGCGGAGGACGGAGCCAAGAGACCCAGTACTTC. Translating gives CASSGGRSQETQYF. Complete variable domain (other parts from reference TRBV5-1 and TRBJ2-5): KAGVTQTPRYLIKTRGQQVTLSCSPISGHRSVSWYQQTPGQGLQFLFEYFSETQRNKGNFPGRFSGRQFSNSRSEMNVSTLELGDSALYLCASSGGRSQETQYFGPGTRLLVL.

The V and J genes are TRBV18 and TRBJ2-5, with a possible D match to TRBD1 (6 bases). Trimming pared 5 bases from V and 2 bases from J, leaving 9 bases between. Germline V gives CDR1 KGHSH, CDR2 LQKENI. The CDR3 spans 13 residues. The CDR3 protein is CASSAGQQETQYF. CDR3 in DNA: TGTGCCAGCTCAGCCGGACAGCAAGAGACCCAGTACTTC.